A single sample gave rise to the 32 T cell receptor beta chains below, sequenced in a study of T cell changes during pregnancy in multiple sclerosis. Only in-frame clones appear in the TCRdb table, and some are missing; sequencing was by immunoSEQ multiplex PCR. This table has about 41,000 clones, more than 90% appearing once. The sequencing here drew on CD8+ T cells from peripheral blood mononuclear cells, taken in the third trimester of pregnancy. The receptors come from a female donor with multiple sclerosis, enrolled in a pregnancy study.

J is TRBJ1-1 and V is TRBV6-5; possibly TRBD1 for D (6 bases). The CDR3 consists of 14 residues. The ends were cut back, 5 bases at V and 0 bases at J, with 10 bases in the middle. Germline loops: CDR1 MNHEY, CDR2 SVGAGI. The CDR3 region is CASSPGQLNTEAFF. The CDR3 bases are TGTGCCAGCAGTCCCGGACAGCTGAACACTGAAGCTTTCTTT.

The J gene is TRBJ2-7, the V gene TRBV2, with a tentative D call TRBD2 (6 bases). The CDR3 has 11 residues. From germline, CDR1 is SNHLY and CDR2 FYNNEI. Trimming took off 7 bases at V and 6 bases at J, with 10 bases between the two ends. The DNA of the CDR3 is TGTGCCAGCATTATCGGGGGCGAGCAGTACTTC. Translation: CASIIGGEQYF.

The CDR3: CASSPGTSNEQFF. CDR3 sequence (DNA): TGTGCCAGCAGCCCGGGGACATCAAATGAGCAGTTCTTC. This rearrangement joins TRBV7-2 to TRBJ2-1, with D tentatively TRBD1 (6 bases). The CDR3 has 13 amino acids. Germline V CDR1 and CDR2: SGHTA, FQGNSA. The V end was cut by 5 bases, the J end by 7 bases, with 12 bases between.

The chain employs TRBV6-1 and TRBJ2-3; 10 bases agree with TRBD2. V gave up 3 bases and J gave up 0 bases; unmatched junction bases: 9. The CDR3 is made up of 18 amino acids. Germline V gene data show CDR1 as MNHNS and CDR2 as SASEGT. CDR3 in amino acids: CASSDSSGGTPSTDTQYF. DNA of the CDR3: TGTGCCAGCAGTGATAGTAGCGGGGGGACCCCTAGCACAGATACGCAGTATTTT.

The gene calls are TRBV9 and TRBJ2-2; D gene ambiguous. The CDR3 spans 17 residues. Germline V gene data show CDR1 as SGDLS and CDR2 as YYNGEE. Between the trimmed V and J ends, which lost 0 bases and 7 bases, there was a span of 19 bases. In nucleotides, the CDR3 is TGTGCCAGCAGCGTAGCTGAGACTCCCCAACTGGTCGGGGAGCTGTTTTTT. Translated: CASSVAETPQLVGELFF.

This chain connects TRBV15 to TRBJ2-7; D gene unclear. The V end lost 5 bases, the J end lost 1 base, and 9 bases lay between the germline ends. Germline values: CDR1 LNHNV, CDR2 YYDKDF (reference sequence). The CDR3 extends over 13 amino acids. CDR3 amino acids: CATSPLDSYEQYF. CDR3 coding DNA: TGTGCCACCAGCCCTCTAGATTCCTACGAGCAGTACTTC.

The rearrangement links TRBV11-2 to TRBJ1-2; TRBD1 is a possible D gene (5 bases). The germline CDR1 and CDR2 sequences are SGHAT and FQNNGV. V lost 5 bases and J lost 11, with 15 bases in between. This CDR3 is built from 12 residues. The chain's CDR3 is CASSLVGRGYTF. The CDR3 DNA follows: TGTGCCAGCAGCCTTGTGGGACGGGGGTACACCTTC.

This chain joins TRBV15 and TRBJ1-5; D is possibly TRBD1 (5 bases). The V end was cut by 1 base, the J end by 0 bases, with 13 bases between. Germline V gives CDR1 LNHNV, CDR2 YYDKDF (reference sequence). This CDR3 is built from 17 residues. The CDR3, as DNA: TGTGCCACCAGCAGAGGGGACTCCGAATATAGCAATCAGCCCCAGCATTTT. It yields the protein CATSRGDSEYSNQPQHF.

This clone showed up just once. The chain links TRBV5-1 to TRBJ2-5; 9 bases line up with TRBD2. Germline lookup yields CDR1 SGHRS and CDR2 YFSETQ. V was clipped by 4 bases and J by 5 bases; unmatched bases: 12. This CDR3 region has 16 residues. As DNA, the CDR3 is TGCGCCAGCAGCCCGGCAATTAGCGGGGGCCCGGAGACCCAGTACTTC. Its translation is CASSPAISGGPETQYF.

The rearrangement links TRBV2 to TRBJ2-7, with TRBD2 matching 7 bases. The length of the CDR3 is 15 residues. CDR1 SNHLY and CDR2 FYNNEI come from the germline V gene. Trimming took 8 bases from V and 0 from J; bases not matched to a gene: 10. The CDR3 is CASDLTAGFSYEQYF. In DNA form, the CDR3 reads TGTGCCAGCGACCTCACAGCGGGGTTCTCCTACGAGCAGTACTTC. Filled out from reference TRBV2 and TRBJ2-7, the complete variable domain reads EPEVTQTPSHQVTQMGQEVILRCVPISNHLYFYWYRQILGQKVEFLVSFYNNEISEKSEIFDDQFSVERPDGSNFTLKIRSTKLEDSAMYFCASDLTAGFSYEQYFGPGTRLTVT.

This clone was detected only once. This sequence joins TRBV27 and TRBJ2-3; TRBD1 aligns across 10 bases. The germline V gene has CDR1 MNHEY and CDR2 SMNVEV (reference sequence). V lost 5 bases to trimming and J lost 3 bases; unmatched junction nucleotides: 5. The CDR3 sequence is 15 residues long. DNA of the CDR3: TGTGCCAGCAGTCCCTCGGGACAGGGGACAGATACGCAGTATTTT. It is translated as CASSPSGQGTDTQYF.

V usage is TRBV27 and J usage is TRBJ2-7; 8 bases map to TRBD1. The ends lost 7 bases at V and 4 bases at J; junction bases unmatched: 12. Germline assignment: CDR1 MNHEY and CDR2 SMNVEV (reference sequence). The CDR3 loop spans 15 amino acids. CDR3 bases: TGTGCCAGCACCTCACTCGACAGGGGTTCTTACGAGCAGTACTTC. Protein sequence: CASTSLDRGSYEQYF.

The V gene is TRBV10-3, the J gene TRBJ1-5, with D perhaps TRBD1 (5 bases). Germline loops: CDR1 ENHRY, CDR2 SYGVKD. This CDR3 contains 14 residues. Trimming cost V 4 bases and J 0 bases, with 7 bases left between them. The CDR3: CAISGDSSNQPQHF. CDR3 DNA: TGTGCCATCAGTGGTGACAGTAGCAATCAGCCCCAGCATTTT.

The gene calls are TRBV28 and TRBJ1-1, with D possibly being TRBD1 (6 bases). The V and J ends lost 6 bases and 1 base respectively, with 12 bases between them. This CDR3 has 14 amino acids. Germline values: CDR1 MDHEN, CDR2 SYDVKM. CDR3: CASRLGQQNTEAFF. Here the CDR3 DNA reads TGTGCCAGCAGACTCGGACAGCAGAACACTGAAGCTTTCTTT.

The chain links TRBV7-8 to TRBJ2-5; 9 bases fit TRBD2. Looked up from germline, CDR1 is SGHVS and CDR2 is FQNEAQ. There are 18 residues in the CDR3. V gave up 5 bases and J gave up 4 bases; unmatched junction bases: 17. The CDR3 region has the DNA TGTGCCAGCAGCCAAAGACTAGCGGACAAGAGGCCCGTAGAGACCCAGTACTTC. Translation: CASSQRLADKRPVETQYF.

The rearrangement joins TRBV19 to TRBJ1-5; TRBD1 is a possible D gene (6 bases). With 7 bases removed from V and 2 bases from J, the gap between germline ends came to 15 bases. CDR3 length: 15 residues. Germline V gives CDR1 LNHDA, CDR2 SQIVND (reference sequence). This chain's CDR3 is CASTTAGEGNQPQHF. The DNA for the CDR3 is TGTGCCAGTACCACAGCAGGGGAAGGCAATCAGCCCCAGCATTTT.

The chain uses TRBV4-3 and TRBJ2-3, with 7 bases fitting TRBD2. CDR1 LGHNA and CDR2 YSLEER come from the germline V gene. Trimming removed 0 bases from V and 1 base from J; junction bases left unmatched: 4. The CDR3 is 16 amino acids. The chain's CDR3 is CASSQEVGGGTDTQYF. Here the CDR3 DNA reads TGCGCCAGCAGCCAAGAAGTGGGAGGGGGCACAGATACGCAGTATTTT.

The chain has TRBV6-1 and TRBJ1-6; 9 bases map to TRBD1. V trimming: 6 bases; J trimming: 9 bases; junction bases outside the gene matches: 6. CDR3 length: 14 residues. Germline V CDR1 and CDR2: MNHNS, SASEGT. The CDR3 reads CASRRDRVSSPLHF. CDR3 bases: TGTGCCAGCAGACGGGACAGGGTAAGTTCACCCCTCCACTTT.

The chain links TRBV5-6 to TRBJ2-1; 8 bases are a match to TRBD1. Germline CDR1 and CDR2: SGHDT and YYEEEE. V lost 5 bases, J lost 7 bases, and 11 bases stayed unmatched. This CDR3 is 15 amino acids long. The CDR3 DNA reads as TGTGCCAGCAGTTCGGACAGGGACCACCTTAATGAGCAGTTCTTC. It codes for CASSSDRDHLNEQFF.

The gene calls are TRBV11-2 and TRBJ2-5; 7 positions agree with TRBD2. Germline V lookup: CDR1 SGHAT, CDR2 FQNNGV. This CDR3 is built from 16 residues. After removal of 1 base from V and 2 bases from J, the junction contained 7 bases not matched to a gene. The CDR3 loop is CASSLGPLAEQETQYF. The CDR3 DNA is TGTGCCAGCAGCTTAGGTCCGCTAGCGGAGCAAGAGACCCAGTACTTC.

The chain carries TRBV5-1 and TRBJ2-1; perhaps TRBD2 as D (5 bases). There are 15 residues in the CDR3. From germline, CDR1 is SGHRS and CDR2 YFSETQ. V lost 0 bases and J lost 4, with 11 bases in between. Here the CDR3 reads CASSLEASGYNEQFF. CDR3 in DNA: TGCGCCAGCAGCTTGGAAGCTTCGGGATACAATGAGCAGTTCTTC. Drawing the rest from reference TRBV5-1 and TRBJ2-1, the complete variable domain is KAGVTQTPRYLIKTRGQQVTLSCSPISGHRSVSWYQQTPGQGLQFLFEYFSETQRNKGNFPGRFSGRQFSNSRSEMNVSTLELGDSALYLCASSLEASGYNEQFFGPGTRLTVL.

This chain connects TRBV20-1 to TRBJ2-2; 8 bases align to TRBD2. The CDR3 contains 11 residues. The germline V gene has CDR1 DFQATT and CDR2 SNEGSKA (reference sequence). The V and J ends lost 6 bases and 7 bases, in that order; junction bases with no gene match: 1. The CDR3 DNA is TGCAGTGCAACTAGCGGCGGGGAGCTGTTTTTT. It specifies CSATSGGELFF.

The gene calls are TRBV9 and TRBJ1-3; 8 bases are a match to TRBD1. From germline, CDR1 is SGDLS and CDR2 YYNGEE. The CDR3 is 16 amino acids. The V gene end was trimmed by 3 bases and the J gene end by 0 bases; junction bases not matched to a gene: 5. CDR3 loop: CASSAGTGRSGNTIYF. The CDR3 region has the DNA TGTGCCAGCAGCGCAGGGACAGGCCGCTCTGGAAACACCATATATTTT.

This rearrangement joins TRBV29-1 to TRBJ2-7; D is possibly TRBD1 (5 bases). V was trimmed by 2 bases and J by 1 base, leaving 9 bases between them. CDR3 size: 13 residues. CDR1 is SQVTM, CDR2 ANQGSEA, per germline. The CDR3 is CSVESDSSYEQYF. The CDR3 DNA is TGCAGCGTTGAAAGCGACAGTTCCTACGAGCAGTACTTC.

The V call is TRBV2, the J call TRBJ1-6; TRBD1 agrees at 11 bases. Germline assignment: CDR1 SNHLY and CDR2 FYNNEI. CDR3 length: 14 residues. J lost 10 bases, V lost 7 bases, and 6 bases had no gene match. DNA of the CDR3: TGTGCCAGCACGAAGGGACAGGGGGGATCACCCCTCCACTTT. Translating gives CASTKGQGGSPLHF. Drawing the rest from reference TRBV2 and TRBJ1-6, the complete variable domain is EPEVTQTPSHQVTQMGQEVILRCVPISNHLYFYWYRQILGQKVEFLVSFYNNEISEKSEIFDDQFSVERPDGSNFTLKIRSTKLEDSAMYFCASTKGQGGSPLHFGNGTRLTVT.

The chain has TRBV6-5 and TRBJ1-1; D not resolved. V was clipped by 0 bases and J by 6 bases, with 11 bases between them. Per germline, CDR1 MNHEY and CDR2 SVGAGI. This CDR3 comprises 14 residues. Here the CDR3 reads CASSYSWGVPEAFF. The DNA for the CDR3 is TGTGCCAGCAGTTACTCATGGGGAGTCCCTGAAGCTTTCTTT.

The chain joins TRBV27 to TRBJ2-1; 12 bases map to TRBD1. This CDR3 comprises 16 residues. J lost 3 bases, V lost 3 bases, and 3 bases had no gene match. CDR1 MNHEY and CDR2 SMNVEV come from the germline V gene (reference sequence). CDR3: CASSFGTGGFYNEQFF. CDR3 in DNA: TGTGCCAGCAGTTTCGGGACAGGGGGCTTCTACAATGAGCAGTTCTTC.

A few counts support this clone. This chain uses TRBV27 with TRBJ2-2, with 7 bases matching TRBD1. Germline CDR1 is MNHEY and CDR2 is SMNVEV (reference sequence). V lost 7 bases to trimming and J lost 5 bases; unmatched junction nucleotides: 7. CDR3 length equals 14 residues. CDR3 protein: CASTHRGGTGELFF. CDR3 sequence (DNA): TGTGCCAGCACCCACAGGGGTGGGACCGGGGAGCTGTTTTTT.

This clone was seen just once. V is TRBV9 and J is TRBJ2-6; the match to TRBD1 covers 7 bases. This CDR3 spans 15 amino acids. Trimming at V came to 4 bases and at J to 2 bases, leaving 3 bases not matched to a gene. Germline values: CDR1 SGDLS, CDR2 YYNGEE. The CDR3 coding sequence is TGTGCCAGCAGCCTGACAGGGACTGGGGCCAACGTCCTGACTTTC. Translated, it gives CASSLTGTGANVLTF.

J is TRBJ1-1 and V is TRBV6-5, with 8 bases identical to TRBD1. Germline values: CDR1 MNHEY, CDR2 SVGAGI. V was clipped by 2 bases and J by 7 bases; unmatched bases: 0. This CDR3 contains 12 residues. For the CDR3, the DNA is TGTGCCAGCAGTTACGGGACAGGTGAAGCTTTCTTT. It codes for CASSYGTGEAFF.

This clone occurred many times. This chain uses TRBV4-2 with TRBJ2-7; 13 nucleotides line up with TRBD2. Looked up from germline, CDR1 is LGHNA and CDR2 is YNFKEQ. V was pared by 5 bases and J by 5 bases, with 9 bases of the junction left unmatched. CDR3 length: 16 amino acids. The CDR3 DNA sequence: TGTGCCAGCAGCTTCATTGCCGGGACTAGCGGGAACGAGCAGTACTTC. Residues: CASSFIAGTSGNEQYF.

The genes are TRBV27 and TRBJ1-1; D is undetermined. V lost 2 bases to trimming and J lost 8 bases, with 21 bases between them. Germline V gives CDR1 MNHEY, CDR2 SMNVEV (reference sequence). The CDR3 covers 16 residues. Here the CDR3 reads CASSLRVPGNLGEAFF. CDR3 nucleotide sequence: TGTGCCAGCAGTTTAAGGGTCCCCGGGAACTTAGGGGAAGCTTTCTTT.